A single sample gave rise to the 19 T cell receptor beta chains below, sequenced in a study of T cell responses to AZD1222 COVID-19 vaccine. TCRdb keeps only in-frame clones here, not all; method: immunoSEQ multiplex PCR. The repertoire holds 150,000 to 200,000 clones, approximately 95% seen once, with around 4.3% in the top ten. The specimen comprised peripheral blood, sampled on day 0 of AZD1222 vaccination. These TCRs come from an adult in good health.

V is TRBV3-1 (or the pseudogene TRBV3-2) and J is TRBJ1-4, with TRBD1 as a possible D gene (5 bases). The germline gives CDR1 LGHDT, CDR2 YNNKEL (reference sequence). The CDR3 consists of 14 residues. V dropped 4 bases and J dropped 8 bases, with 14 bases sitting between them. The CDR3 nucleotides read TGTGCCAGCAGCCCATCAGGGTTACGGGAAAAACTGTTTTTT. Its protein product is CASSPSGLREKLFF.

The chain uses TRBV18 and TRBJ1-5; 10 bases are a match to TRBD1. V shed 3 bases and J 7 bases; nucleotides not matched to a gene: 6. This CDR3 region has 15 residues. CDR1 and CDR2 from the germline V gene are KGHSH and LQKENI. The CDR3 sequence: CASSPWDRGGQPQHF. The CDR3 DNA follows: TGTGCCAGCTCACCTTGGGACAGGGGAGGGCAGCCCCAGCATTTT. Variable domain in full (rest from reference TRBV18 and TRBJ1-5): NAGVMQNPRHLVRRRGQEARLRCSPMKGHSHVYWYRQLPEEGLKFMVYLQKENIIDESGMPKERFSAEFPKEGPSILRIQQVVRGDSAAYFCASSPWDRGGQPQHFGDGTRLSIL.

The rearrangement uses TRBV12-3 or TRBV12-4 and TRBJ1-1; D is ambiguous. This CDR3 is built from 13 residues. Trimming cost V 3 bases and J 3 bases, with 8 bases left between them. The CDR3 DNA follows: TGTGCCAGCAGTTTGAAGACATACACTGAAGCTTTCTTT. As protein: CASSLKTYTEAFF.

The chain couples TRBV11-2 to TRBJ1-3; no firm D call. V lost 4 bases, J lost 0 bases, and 7 bases lay in between. CDR3 length: 14 residues. Germline V gene data show CDR1 as SGHAT and CDR2 as FQNNGV. The CDR3 sequence: CASSWRISGNTIYF. The CDR3 DNA follows: TGTGCCAGCAGCTGGCGGATCTCTGGAAACACCATATATTTT. The complete variable domain, with remaining parts taken from reference TRBV11-2 and TRBJ1-3, reads EAGVAQSPRYKIIEKRQSVAFWCNPISGHATLYWYQQILGQGPKLLIQFQNNGVVDDSQLPKDRFSAERLKGVDSTLKIQPAKLEDSAVYLCASSWRISGNTIYFGEGSWLTVV.

This clone has more than one count but fewer than ten. V and J are TRBV11-2 and TRBJ2-7, with TRBD1 matching 7 bases. V lost 1 base and J lost 1; bases outside the gene matches: 10. This CDR3 is 17 amino acids long. Germline V gives CDR1 SGHAT, CDR2 FQNNGV. The CDR3 spells CASSLVFGDSYSYEQYF. CDR3 nucleotide sequence: TGTGCCAGCAGCTTAGTCTTCGGGGACAGCTATTCCTACGAGCAGTACTTC.

J is TRBJ1-1 and V is TRBV27; D is ambiguous. The CDR3 extends over 14 amino acids. The germline V gene has CDR1 MNHEY and CDR2 SMNVEV (reference sequence). The ends were cut back, 1 base at V and 3 bases at J, with 9 bases in the middle. CDR3 sequence reads: CASSLFGSDTEAFF. The CDR3 DNA sequence: TGTGCCAGCAGTTTATTTGGCTCGGACACTGAAGCTTTCTTT.

J is TRBJ2-2 and V is TRBV11-3, with TRBD2 matching over 12 bases. This CDR3 is built from 15 residues. Germline CDR1 and CDR2: SGHNT and YENEEA. With V trimmed by 5 bases and J by 7 bases, 5 bases remained unmatched. CDR3 sequence: CASSPGLAGNGELFF. The DNA of the CDR3 is TGTGCCAGCAGCCCCGGACTAGCGGGAAACGGGGAGCTGTTTTTT.

This sequence joins TRBV7-2 and TRBJ2-7; 9 positions agree with TRBD2. CDR1 and CDR2 from the germline V gene are SGHTA and FQGNSA. The J segment lost 1 base and the V segment lost 7 bases, leaving 11 bases of the junction unmatched. The CDR3 totals 16 residues. CDR3 amino acids: CASTLIAGVLSYEQYF. CDR3 bases: TGTGCCAGCACCCTTATAGCGGGGGTCTTGTCCTACGAGCAGTACTTC. Drawing the rest from reference TRBV7-2 and TRBJ2-7, the complete variable domain is GAGVSQSPSNKVTEKGKDVELRCDPISGHTALYWYRQSLGQGLEFLIYFQGNSAPDKSGLPSDRFSAERTGGSVSTLTIQRTQQEDSAVYLCASTLIAGVLSYEQYFGPGTRLTVT.

In its sample, this clone was seen once. The chain recombines TRBV5-4 with TRBJ2-5; D is unresolved. The CDR3 extends over 11 amino acids. Trimming took 4 bases from V and 5 from J, leaving 6 bases between them. CDR1 is SGHNT, CDR2 YYREEE, per germline (reference sequence). The CDR3 coding sequence is TGTGCCAGCAGCGACGCTGAGACCCAGTACTTC. It translates to CASSDAETQYF.

The chain carries TRBV11-2 and TRBJ1-5; D is unclear. V lost 5 bases and J lost 2, with 10 bases in between. Germline CDR1 reads SGHAT; CDR2 reads FQNNGV. The CDR3 contains 14 residues. The CDR3 sequence: CASSNSWGNQPQHF. In nucleotides, the CDR3 is TGTGCCAGCAGCAACAGCTGGGGCAATCAGCCCCAGCATTTT. Filled out from reference TRBV11-2 and TRBJ1-5, the complete variable domain reads EAGVAQSPRYKIIEKRQSVAFWCNPISGHATLYWYQQILGQGPKLLIQFQNNGVVDDSQLPKDRFSAERLKGVDSTLKIQPAKLEDSAVYLCASSNSWGNQPQHFGDGTRLSIL.

This clone was picked up a small number of times. The rearrangement uses TRBV7-8 and TRBJ1-1, with a tentative D call TRBD1 (6 bases). This CDR3 is 15 amino acids long. From germline, CDR1 is SGHVS and CDR2 FQNEAQ. Trimming pared 8 bases from V and 4 bases from J, leaving 20 bases between. In nucleotides, the CDR3 is TGTGCCAGCGCCCAAGGGGCAGGGGTGGGCACTGAAGCTTTCTTT. This codes for CASAQGAGVGTEAFF.

In this sample, this clone turned up once. In DNA form, the CDR3 reads TGTGCTAGTGCCGTGACAGGGGGCATGACTAATGAAAAACTGTTTTTT. Its protein product is CASAVTGGMTNEKLFF. The V gene is TRBV12-5, the J gene TRBJ1-4; 10 nucleotides align to TRBD1. V shed 7 bases and J 2 bases; nucleotides not matched to a gene: 7. CDR3 length equals 16 residues. CDR1 and CDR2 from the germline V gene are LGHNT and FRNRAP.

This chain links TRBV7-9 with TRBJ2-1, with D perhaps TRBD1 or TRBD2 (5 bases each). CDR3 length: 12 residues. V was cut by 7 bases and J by 4 bases, with 8 bases left in between. CDR1 is SEHNR and CDR2 is FQNEAQ in the germline V gene (reference sequence). The CDR3 spells CASIGAYNEQFF. CDR3 nucleotide sequence: TGTGCCAGCATCGGGGCTTACAATGAGCAGTTCTTC.

The chain employs TRBV6-5 and TRBJ2-3; tentatively, D is TRBD1 or TRBD2 (6 bases each). CDR3 size: 15 residues. From germline, CDR1 is MNHEY and CDR2 SVGAGI. Trimming took 5 bases from V and 5 from J, leaving 17 bases between them. The CDR3, as DNA: TGTGCCAGCAGTCCCGTACTAGCCAGGGGAGATACGCAGTATTTT. It yields the protein CASSPVLARGDTQYF.

The rearrangement uses TRBV18 and TRBJ2-3, with unresolved D. CDR1 and CDR2 (germline): KGHSH, LQKENI. The CDR3 extends over 15 amino acids. Trimming left V 2 bases short and J 3 bases short, with 12 bases between. CDR3 amino acids: CASSPMAERTDTQYF. The DNA for the CDR3 is TGTGCCAGCTCACCAATGGCGGAGAGAACAGATACGCAGTATTTT.

V usage is TRBV29-1 and J usage is TRBJ1-1; D gene ambiguous. The V and J ends lost 4 bases and 11 bases respectively, with 11 bases between them. The CDR3 runs 10 residues. The germline CDR1 and CDR2 sequences are SQVTM and ANQGSEA. In DNA form, the CDR3 reads TGCAGCGTTGTCGGAAGCGAGGCTTTCTTT. Translated: CSVVGSEAFF.

This chain joins TRBV5-1 and TRBJ2-7; no firm D call. Germline V gene lookup returns CDR1 SGHRS and CDR2 YFSETQ. The length of the CDR3 is 14 residues. V shed 0 bases and J shed 4 bases, with 11 bases lying between them. DNA for the CDR3: TGCGCCAGCAGCTTGGGGCAGGCTCAGTACGAGCAGTACTTC. This translates into CASSLGQAQYEQYF.

This clone was counted a single time. The V gene is TRBV7-2, the J gene TRBJ2-7; no clear D gene. The CDR3 totals 11 residues. The V and J ends lost 4 bases and 6 bases respectively, with 7 bases between them. The germline V gene encodes CDR1 SGHTA and CDR2 FQGNSA. The CDR3 here is CASSWTFEQYF. DNA of the CDR3: TGTGCCAGCAGCTGGACCTTCGAGCAGTACTTC.

The chain links TRBV7-2 to TRBJ2-7; D call uncertain. Looked up from germline, CDR1 is SGHTA and CDR2 is FQGNSA. There are 13 residues in the CDR3. The V end was cut by 3 bases, the J end by 4 bases, with 10 bases between. CDR3 in DNA: TGTGCCAGCAGCTTCGCTATATTGTACGAGCAGTACTTC. Its protein is CASSFAILYEQYF.